Sequencing of this TCR beta chain was carried out in a study of cytomegalovirus exposure and HLA in healthy donors (TCRdb year 2017). Context from the whole study: According to a later analysis, the roughly 120 validation repertoires were produced on the same platform as the approximately 600 repertoires of the first cohort. High-throughput TCR immunosequencing, statistical association of individual TCRs with disease status, and machine learning were combined to predict cytomegalovirus infection status. A separate validation cohort of more than 100 different subjects was used in addition to the 666-subject first cohort. The study aimed to test whether cataloging public T cell receptors could reveal signatures of past pathogen exposure.

The trim is 4 bases for V and 4 bases for J, with a gap of 13 bases between the germline ends. The CDR3 starts with the cysteine, ends with the phenylalanine, and has 14 residues. Solely the CDR3 DNA is kept, with 42 bases framed from the first base. As encoded in the germline V gene, CDR1 is MDHEN while CDR2 is SYDVKM. The donors belonged to the validation cohort of around 110 subjects, which was separate from the approximately 680-subject first cohort. Receptors were amplified or captured by the immunoSEQ multiplex PCR assay. In the paper's pipeline: A statistical classification framework was built for diagnosing cytomegalovirus status from the catalog of TCR beta chain sequences. Entries here come from immuneACCESS through TCRdb and include only in-frame sequences with V and J called. Some clones fail to appear in such tables; in the studies checked, an unresolved V gene covers under half of the shortfall, and the cause of the remainder is unknown. Clone size and the V and J calls come from that table; the DNA yielded D and trimming. Within this sample are about 130,000 clones, with roughly nine tenths of them counted one time only. The ten largest clones add up to about 1% of the sample.

The table lists this clone with a few counts. The clone's antigen remains unknown. No qualities accompany the bases; no much larger clone lies one base away. General study outcomes and caveats: The authors suggested that the approach could potentially be extended to other disease states and immunological phenotypes. The study gave a list of 150 to 200 TCR beta chains associated with cytomegalovirus. A later analysis found that TCRs clustered in the first cohort also tended to co-occur in the 120 validation repertoires, with approximately 93% of cluster scores above 0. The classifier was reported to diagnose cytomegalovirus status with high specificity and sensitivity in both the original and validation cohorts. In vitro tests confirmed that a few of the cytomegalovirus-associated TCR beta chains recognize cytomegalovirus antigens. All 120 or so repertoires were used to score co-occurrence in the validation cohort in a later analysis, because that analysis had no HLA typing for the cohort. While some public TCRs were present in many individuals, most TCR sequences turned up only very rarely across donors.

Sequencing input: PBMCs. In this chain, TRBV28 is recombined with TRBJ1-2; tentative D gene TRBD1, with 6 bases matching. This TCR was recovered from a woman between 18 and 30 years old in good health and CMV-seronegative. The CDR3 has the sequence CASSYRTGIYGYTF. The DNA sequence reads TGTGCCAGCAGTTACAGAACAGGGATCTATGGCTACACCTTC.